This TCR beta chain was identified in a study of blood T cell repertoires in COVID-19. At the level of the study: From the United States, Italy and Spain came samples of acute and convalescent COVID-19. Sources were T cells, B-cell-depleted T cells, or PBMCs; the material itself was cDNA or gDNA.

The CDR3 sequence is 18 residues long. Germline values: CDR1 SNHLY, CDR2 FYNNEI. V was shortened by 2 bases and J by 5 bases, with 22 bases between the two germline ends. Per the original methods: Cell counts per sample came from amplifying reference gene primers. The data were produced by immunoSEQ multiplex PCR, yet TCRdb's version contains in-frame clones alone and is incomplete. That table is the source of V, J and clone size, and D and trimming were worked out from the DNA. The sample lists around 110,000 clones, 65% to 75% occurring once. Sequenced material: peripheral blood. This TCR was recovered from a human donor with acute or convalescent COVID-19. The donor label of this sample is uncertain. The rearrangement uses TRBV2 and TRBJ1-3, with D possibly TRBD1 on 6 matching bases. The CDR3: CASSENDPRGRGRNTIYF. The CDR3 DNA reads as TGTGCCAGCAGTGAAAATGATCCACGAGGCAGGGGACGAAACACCATATATTTT.